The 26 T cell receptor beta chains below were found in one sample sequenced in a study of shared clonotypes between healthy human individuals. Produced via immunoSEQ multiplex PCR; TCRdb's table is partial and in-frame only. This table holds a few million clones, roughly nine tenths found once. The sample comprised naive CD4+ T cells sorted from blood. As for subset: CD45RA+ positively selected. The receptors stem from a man younger than 35 in good health.

The chain has TRBV5-4 and TRBJ2-1; D call uncertain. V lost 2 bases, J lost 3 bases, and 12 bases lay in between. The CDR3 consists of 15 residues. Germline-derived CDR1 and CDR2 are SGHNT and YYREEE (reference sequence). The DNA of the CDR3 is TGTGCCAGCAGCTTTATTTCATCTAGCTACAATGAGCAGTTCTTC. This gives the protein CASSFISSSYNEQFF.

The chain uses TRBV7-6 and TRBJ2-3, with a tentative D call TRBD1 (6 bases). V lost 4 bases and J lost 5, with 16 bases in between. The length of the CDR3 is 15 residues. The germline gives CDR1 SGHVS, CDR2 FNYEAQ. The CDR3 here is CASSSSWTVRDTQYF. The CDR3 bases are TGTGCCAGCAGCTCGAGTTGGACAGTCAGAGATACGCAGTATTTT.

The gene calls are TRBV5-1 and TRBJ2-7, with TRBD2 matching over 7 bases. The CDR3 is made up of 17 amino acids. Trimming at V came to 2 bases and at J to 5 bases, leaving 16 bases not matched to a gene. The germline V gene encodes CDR1 SGHRS and CDR2 YFSETQ. The CDR3 nucleotides read TGCGCCAGCAGCTTTGTTACAGGTCTGGAGCGGGGTGACGAGCAGTACTTC. This encodes CASSFVTGLERGDEQYF.

The gene calls are TRBV10-3 and TRBJ2-2, with D possibly TRBD2 on 5 matching bases. The germline CDR1 and CDR2 sequences are ENHRY and SYGVKD. V was clipped by 2 bases and J by 7 bases, with 11 bases between them. This CDR3 contains 14 residues. CDR3 loop: CAISETRTGGELFF. In DNA, the CDR3 is TGTGCCATCAGTGAGACCAGGACTGGCGGGGAGCTGTTTTTT.

The chain recombines TRBV18 with TRBJ2-3; 13 positions agree with TRBD2. The CDR3 loop spans 18 amino acids. Per germline, CDR1 KGHSH and CDR2 LQKENI. Trimming took 0 bases from V and 6 from J; bases not matched to a gene: 9. CDR3 protein: CASSPPVGTSGTADTQYF. The CDR3 DNA reads TGTGCCAGCTCACCACCGGTCGGGACTAGCGGGACTGCGGATACGCAGTATTTT.

The chain recombines TRBV2 with TRBJ1-5; 7 bases line up with TRBD1. With V trimmed by 4 bases and J by 7 bases, 7 bases remained unmatched. The germline V gene has CDR1 SNHLY and CDR2 FYNNEI. The CDR3 consists of 14 residues. CDR3 nucleotides: TGTGCCAGCAGTGCGGGGCAGGGGGACCAGCCCCAGCATTTT. Its protein product is CASSAGQGDQPQHF.

The V gene is TRBV12-5, the J gene TRBJ2-7, with 8 bases aligning to TRBD1. The V gene's germline CDR1 is LGHNT and CDR2 FRNRAP. V lost 9 bases to trimming and J lost 4 bases; unmatched junction nucleotides: 8. The CDR3 contains 13 residues. The chain's CDR3 is CARLWTGRYEQYF. The CDR3 coding sequence is TGTGCTAGACTATGGACAGGGAGGTACGAGCAGTACTTC.

The rearrangement uses TRBV10-3 and TRBJ2-5; no firm D call. Between the trimmed V and J ends, which lost 5 bases and 1 base, there was a span of 11 bases. This CDR3 is built from 14 residues. The germline V gene encodes CDR1 ENHRY and CDR2 SYGVKD. For the CDR3, the DNA is TGTGCCATCAGTCCCGGACCTATCCAAGAGACCCAGTACTTC. This gives the protein CAISPGPIQETQYF.

The genes are TRBV10-3 and TRBJ1-6, with TRBD1 matching over 7 bases. Losses at the gene ends were 3 bases for V and 9 bases for J; bases not matched to a gene: 8. Germline CDR1 is ENHRY and CDR2 is SYGVKD. The CDR3 is 15 amino acids. CDR3 bases: TGTGCCATCAGTGAAGTGACAGGGACCAGTTCACCCCTCCACTTT. It encodes CAISEVTGTSSPLHF.

The J gene is TRBJ1-4, the V gene TRBV2, with unresolved D. Trimming removed 6 bases from V and 8 bases from J, with 19 bases in between. This CDR3 spans 15 amino acids. Germline CDR1 and CDR2: SNHLY and FYNNEI. The CDR3 DNA reads as TGTGCCAGCAGCGCGAGCGGGTCGGAGGGAGAAAAACTGTTTTTT. Amino acids: CASSASGSEGEKLFF.

A single count supports this clone. The chain links TRBV19 to TRBJ1-2; TRBD1 might be the D (5 bases). The CDR3 has 14 amino acids. The germline gives CDR1 LNHDA, CDR2 SQIVND (reference sequence). Trimming took 3 bases from V and 4 from J, leaving 12 bases between them. The CDR3 loop reads CASSIRQSRYGYTF. DNA for the CDR3: TGTGCCAGTAGTATCCGACAGTCCCGCTATGGCTACACCTTC.

The chain has TRBV6-5 and TRBJ1-6; D uncertain. Between the trimmed V and J ends, which lost 2 bases and 5 bases, there was a span of 13 bases. The CDR3 contains 16 residues. The germline gives CDR1 MNHEY, CDR2 SVGAGI. The DNA of the CDR3 is TGTGCCAGCAGTTACGGTGTACAGCAGAATAATTCACCCCTCCACTTT. Its protein product is CASSYGVQQNNSPLHF.

This clone was detected once. This sequence joins TRBV6-9 and TRBJ1-1, with TRBD1 matching over 10 bases. With 6 bases clipped from V and 4 bases from J, the junction kept 5 bases outside the gene matches. The germline gives CDR1 MNHGY, CDR2 SVAAGI. This CDR3 is 14 amino acids long. CDR3 DNA: TGTGCCAGCAGCCCGACAGGGGGCGGCACTGAAGCTTTCTTT. Translating it yields CASSPTGGGTEAFF.

The chain uses TRBV4-1 and TRBJ2-6, with D possibly matching TRBD2 (6 bases). Trimming shortened V by 0 bases and J by 0 bases, and 18 bases separated the two germline ends. Per germline, CDR1 MGHRA and CDR2 YSYEKL. The CDR3 extends over 20 amino acids. The CDR3 DNA follows: TGCGCCAGCAGCCAAGATCTGCGAGGGACTGTAAGCTCTGGGGCCAACGTCCTGACTTTC. It encodes CASSQDLRGTVSSGANVLTF.

The V call is TRBV6-6, the J call TRBJ2-5; possible D gene TRBD2, 6 bases. With the DNA end fitting TRBJ2-7 better, the J assignment may be wrong. The CDR3 has 15 amino acids. CDR1 MNHNY and CDR2 SVGAGI come from the germline V gene (reference sequence). CDR3 sequence reads: CASREPGLGSYEQYF. DNA for the CDR3: TGTGCCAGCAGGGAACCGGGACTCGGCTCCTACGAGCAGTACTTC.

The rearrangement joins TRBV9 to TRBJ2-5; a weak D match, TRBD1 (6 bases). CDR3 length equals 15 residues. CDR1 and CDR2 from the germline V gene are SGDLS and YYNGEE. The germline V and J ends were trimmed by 3 bases and 5 bases, with 17 bases remaining between them. CDR3 region: CASSDGQPTEETQYF. As DNA, the CDR3 is TGTGCCAGCAGCGACGGACAGCCGACCGAGGAGACCCAGTACTTC.

The chain couples TRBV18 to TRBJ1-2, with D unclear. With 0 bases removed from V and 9 bases from J, the gap between germline ends came to 14 bases. Germline V gene data show CDR1 as KGHSH and CDR2 as LQKENI. This CDR3 has 14 amino acids. CDR3 in DNA: TGTGCCAGCTCACCACCCCTCCGTGAGGAGAGCTACACCTTC. It codes for CASSPPLREESYTF. The variable domain in full, with the rest retrieved from reference TRBV18 and TRBJ1-2, is NAGVMQNPRHLVRRRGQEARLRCSPMKGHSHVYWYRQLPEEGLKFMVYLQKENIIDESGMPKERFSAEFPKEGPSILRIQQVVRGDSAAYFCASSPPLREESYTFGSGTRLTVV.

The chain is built from TRBV20-1 and TRBJ2-5; a possible D gene is TRBD1 (5 bases). CDR1 is DFQATT, CDR2 SNEGSKA, per germline (reference sequence). V was trimmed by 7 bases and J by 0 bases, leaving 6 bases between them. This CDR3 is built from 11 residues. The DNA of the CDR3 is TGCAGTGGCAGGGACCAAGAGACCCAGTACTTC. This sequence encodes CSGRDQETQYF.

CDR3 amino acids: CASSALVNSYNEQFF. CDR3 nucleotides: TGTGCCAGCAGCGCCCTCGTTAACTCCTACAATGAGCAGTTCTTC. The rearrangement uses TRBV9 and TRBJ2-1; D is unresolved. The germline V gene encodes CDR1 SGDLS and CDR2 YYNGEE. Trimming left V 3 bases short and J 0 bases short, with 10 bases between. This CDR3 region has 15 residues.

The rearrangement links TRBV5-4 to TRBJ2-5, with no clear D. Trimming removed 5 bases at V and 2 bases at J, with 10 bases between. There are 13 residues in the CDR3. Germline loops: CDR1 SGHNT, CDR2 YYREEE (reference sequence). CDR3 in amino acids: CASSPAIQETQYF. The CDR3 region has the DNA TGTGCCAGCAGTCCTGCCATACAAGAGACCCAGTACTTC.

This chain links TRBV7-8 with TRBJ2-3; a weak D match, TRBD2 (7 bases). Looked up from germline, CDR1 is SGHVS and CDR2 is FQNEAQ. V lost 5 bases and J lost 5, with 14 bases in between. The CDR3 sequence is 14 residues long. The DNA for the CDR3 is TGTGCCAGCAGCCCCCGGGGGGCCCGAGATACGCAGTATTTT. Amino acid sequence: CASSPRGARDTQYF.

The rearrangement links TRBV19 to TRBJ2-4; D is uncertain. The CDR3 consists of 17 residues. Germline assignment: CDR1 LNHDA and CDR2 SQIVND (reference sequence). V lost 6 bases, J lost 1 base, and 19 bases lay in between. The CDR3 loop reads CASSPDPPVGAKNIQYF. CDR3 DNA sequence: TGTGCCAGTAGCCCCGACCCCCCCGTCGGGGCCAAAAACATTCAGTACTTC.

The V call is TRBV19, the J call TRBJ2-2; no clear D. V lost 9 bases to trimming and J lost 1 base, with 15 bases between them. This CDR3 region has 15 residues. Germline CDR1 and CDR2: LNHDA and SQIVND (reference sequence). The CDR3 DNA follows: TGTGCCAGCGACTCCGGGTCAGTGAACACCGGGGAGCTGTTTTTT. It translates to CASDSGSVNTGELFF.

This chain connects TRBV10-3 to TRBJ1-2, with TRBD1 matching 7 bases. Germline CDR1 reads ENHRY; CDR2 reads SYGVKD. The CDR3 is made up of 13 amino acids. Losses at the gene ends were 10 bases for V and 6 bases for J; bases not matched to a gene: 11. The CDR3 nucleotides read TGTGCCACCCGATCGACAGGGAGCGATGGCTACACCTTC. Translating gives CATRSTGSDGYTF.

The V call is TRBV11-2, the J call TRBJ2-1, with D unclear. Germline lookup yields CDR1 SGHAT and CDR2 FQNNGV. This CDR3 spans 14 amino acids. The V gene lost 3 bases and the J gene lost 0 bases, with 6 bases spanning the gap. CDR3 sequence: CASSFSVSYNEQFF. The CDR3 DNA is TGTGCCAGCAGCTTTTCGGTCTCCTACAATGAGCAGTTCTTC.

The V gene is TRBV11-2, the J gene TRBJ2-2, with TRBD2 matching over 10 bases. The germline gives CDR1 SGHAT, CDR2 FQNNGV. The CDR3 is made up of 16 amino acids. Trimming at V came to 5 bases and at J to 5 bases, leaving 8 bases not matched to a gene. The CDR3 protein is CASSPRLAGGTGELFF. In DNA, the CDR3 is TGTGCCAGCAGCCCAAGACTAGCGGGTGGTACCGGGGAGCTGTTTTTT.